This paragraph reports one T cell receptor beta chain. Its antigen specificity is not known. No qualities accompany the bases; no much larger clone lies one base away. The trial excluded patients who had a history of autoimmune disease or were on systemic immunosuppression. Peripheral blood for TCR sequencing was collected from all dose cohorts at baseline, on cycle 4 day 1, and on cycle 7 day 1. The samples were drawn from a first-in-human, open-label, multicenter phase I dose-escalation trial of ivuxolimab. Adults with locally advanced or metastatic melanoma, renal cell, hepatocellular, or head and neck squamous cell carcinoma were enrolled in the trial. Before TCR sequencing, CD4+ T cells and CD8+ T cells were sorted from peripheral blood as separate populations. There are 12 amino acids in the CDR3, from cysteine to phenylalanine inclusive. The CDR3 DNA has 36 bases and is translated from base 1. Via the germline V gene, CDR1 is SGHAT and CDR2 FQNNGV. The V end loses 5 bases and the J end loses 5 bases, and a stretch of 10 bases separates them.

These data belong to a study of OX40 agonist ivuxolimab in advanced cancers. Regarding the complete study: The costimulatory receptor OX40 (CD134) was targeted by ivuxolimab, a fully human IgG2 agonistic monoclonal antibody. Intravenous ivuxolimab was administered to patients every 2 weeks at six dose levels: 0.01, 0.1, 0.3, 1.5, 3 and 10 mg/kg. Of the roughly 52 patients in dose escalation, some 20 had hepatocellular carcinoma, around 15 had melanoma, 9 had renal cell carcinoma and 9 had head and neck cancer. In the dose-escalation cohort, 75% to 85% of patients were male, and the mean age was 60 years with a range of about 20 to 79. Patients were allowed to have had prior anti-PD-1, anti-PD-L1 or anti-CTLA-4 therapy, and around 41% of the dose-escalation patients had previously received checkpoint inhibitors. Partial responses occurred in three dose-escalation patients, of whom one had hepatocellular carcinoma and two had cutaneous melanoma. Peripheral TCRbeta sequencing was intended to test whether TCR sequence diversity was altered and clonal T-cell expansion was caused by ivuxolimab. The paper reports the monotherapy dose-escalation portion (N of about 54 patients) of the phase I ivuxolimab trial.

To sequence the TCRbeta CDR3 region, genomic DNA was isolated from the sorted cells. The immunoSEQ Assay was used to sequence the TCRbeta CDR3 regions. Drawn from immuneACCESS, this table holds only the in-frame rearrangements with V and J called that TCRdb kept. Clones are partly lost; checked studies trace under half to an unresolved V gene and leave the rest unexplained. Across this sample there are some 44,000 clones, with approximately 84% seen only once. Of the sample, under 40% falls within the top ten clones. Overall study outcomes, separate from this receptor: Clonal expansion of both CD4+ and CD8+ blood T cells was observed from baseline to week 6 at doses 0.1 to 3.0 mg/kg. In the 0.1-3.0 mg/kg groups, partial responders had among the lowest normalized peripheral clonal expansion, particularly in CD8+ T cells. After ivuxolimab, expanded clones were on average more numerous among CD8+ T cells than among CD4+ T cells. Antigen specificity was not determined for the clonally expanded peripheral T cells. Low levels of normalized T-cell clonal expansion were also shown by some nonresponding patients.

The source is an adult with an advanced solid tumor such as melanoma, head and neck, liver or kidney cancer. This specimen consisted of CD4+ or CD8+ T cells sorted from blood, obtained in a trial of the OX40 agonist ivuxolimab. The receptor chain draws on TRBV11-2 and TRBJ2-7; a confident D gene designation cannot be given. CDR3 region: CASSPELDEQYF. In nucleotide form, the sequence is TGTGCCAGCAGCCCAGAGCTGGACGAGCAGTACTTC.